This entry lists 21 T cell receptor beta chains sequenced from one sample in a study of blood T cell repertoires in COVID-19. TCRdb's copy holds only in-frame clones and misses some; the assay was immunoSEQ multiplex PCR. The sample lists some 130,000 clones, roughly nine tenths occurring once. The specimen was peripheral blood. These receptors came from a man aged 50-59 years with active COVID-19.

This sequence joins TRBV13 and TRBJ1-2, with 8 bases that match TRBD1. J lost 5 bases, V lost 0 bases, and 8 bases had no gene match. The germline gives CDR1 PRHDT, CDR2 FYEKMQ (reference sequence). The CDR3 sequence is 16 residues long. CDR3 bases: TGTGCCAGCAGCTTAGGCCCCGCAGGGGGCGGTTATGGCTACACCTTC. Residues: CASSLGPAGGGYGYTF. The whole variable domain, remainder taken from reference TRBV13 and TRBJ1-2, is AAGVIQSPRHLIKEKRETATLKCYPIPRHDTVYWYQQGPGQDPQFLISFYEKMQSDKGSIPDRFSAQQFSDYHSELNMSSLELGDSALYFCASSLGPAGGGYGYTFGSGTRLTVV.

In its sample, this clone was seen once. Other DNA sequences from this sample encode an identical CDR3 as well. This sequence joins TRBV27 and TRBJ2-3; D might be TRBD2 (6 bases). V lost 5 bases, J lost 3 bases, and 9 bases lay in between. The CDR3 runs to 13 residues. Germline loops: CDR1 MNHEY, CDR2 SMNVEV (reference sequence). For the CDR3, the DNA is TGTGCCAGCAGTCGACTAGGAACAGATACGCAGTATTTT. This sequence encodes CASSRLGTDTQYF.

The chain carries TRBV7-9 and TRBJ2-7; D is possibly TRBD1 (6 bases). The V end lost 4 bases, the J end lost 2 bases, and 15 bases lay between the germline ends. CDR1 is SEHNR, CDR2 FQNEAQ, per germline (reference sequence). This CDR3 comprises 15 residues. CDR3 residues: CASSSGVESAYEQYF. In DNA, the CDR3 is TGTGCCAGCAGCTCAGGGGTGGAGTCCGCCTACGAGCAGTACTTC. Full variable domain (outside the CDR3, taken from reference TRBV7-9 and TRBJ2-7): DTGVSQNPRHKITKRGQNVTFRCDPISEHNRLYWYRQTLGQGPEFLTYFQNEAQLEKSRLLSDRFSAERPKGSFSTLEIQRTEQGDSAMYLCASSSGVESAYEQYFGPGTRLTVT.

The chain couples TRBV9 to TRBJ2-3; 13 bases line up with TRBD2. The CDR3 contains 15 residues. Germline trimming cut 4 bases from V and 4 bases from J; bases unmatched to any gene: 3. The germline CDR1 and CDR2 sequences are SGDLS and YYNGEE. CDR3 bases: TGTGCCAGCAGCAGGACTAGCGGGAGATCAGATACGCAGTATTTT. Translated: CASSRTSGRSDTQYF.

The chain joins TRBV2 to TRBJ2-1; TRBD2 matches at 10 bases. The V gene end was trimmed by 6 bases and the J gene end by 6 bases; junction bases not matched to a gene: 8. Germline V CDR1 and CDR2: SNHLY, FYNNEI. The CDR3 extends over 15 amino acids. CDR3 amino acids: CASRPGLAVSNEQFF. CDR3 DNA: TGTGCCAGCAGGCCAGGACTAGCGGTAAGCAATGAGCAGTTCTTC.

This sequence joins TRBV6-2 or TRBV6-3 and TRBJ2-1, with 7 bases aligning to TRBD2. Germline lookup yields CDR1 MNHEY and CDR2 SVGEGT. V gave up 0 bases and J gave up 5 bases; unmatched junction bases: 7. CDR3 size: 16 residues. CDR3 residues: CASSYSGERGNNEQFF. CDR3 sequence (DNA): TGTGCCAGCAGTTACTCGGGCGAGCGGGGTAACAATGAGCAGTTCTTC.

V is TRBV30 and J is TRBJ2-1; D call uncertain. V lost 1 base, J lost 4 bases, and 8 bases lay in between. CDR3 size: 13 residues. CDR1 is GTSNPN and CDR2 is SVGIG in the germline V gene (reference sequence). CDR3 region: CAWSASGYNEQFF. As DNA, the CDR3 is TGTGCCTGGAGTGCATCAGGATACAATGAGCAGTTCTTC.

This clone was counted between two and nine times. The CDR3 DNA reads TGTGCCAGCTCAGGGGTTCCAGGGACTTTCTTT. It specifies CASSGVPGTFF. The gene calls are TRBV25-1 and TRBJ1-1; a weak D match, TRBD1 (6 bases). With 8 bases removed from V and 12 bases from J, the gap between germline ends came to 16 bases. Germline V CDR1 and CDR2: MGHDK, SYGVNS. This CDR3 comprises 11 residues.

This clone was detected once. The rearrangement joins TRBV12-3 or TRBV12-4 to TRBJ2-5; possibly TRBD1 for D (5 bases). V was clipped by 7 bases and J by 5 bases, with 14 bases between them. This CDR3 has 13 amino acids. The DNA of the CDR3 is TGTGCCAGCAAAGAGGCAGGGTTGGAGACCCAGTACTTC. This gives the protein CASKEAGLETQYF.

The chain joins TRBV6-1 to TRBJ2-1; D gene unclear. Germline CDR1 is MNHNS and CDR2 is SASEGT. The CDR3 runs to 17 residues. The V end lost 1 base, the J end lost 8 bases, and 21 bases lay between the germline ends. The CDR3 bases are TGTGCCAGCAGTGAAGGCCGGTGGTCGGGTTCATCTGATGAGCAGTTCTTC. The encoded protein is CASSEGRWSGSSDEQFF.

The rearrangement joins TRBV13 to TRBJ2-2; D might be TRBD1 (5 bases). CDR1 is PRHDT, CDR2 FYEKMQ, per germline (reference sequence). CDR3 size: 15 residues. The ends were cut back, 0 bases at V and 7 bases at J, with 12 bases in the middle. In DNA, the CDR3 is TGTGCCAGCAGCTTAGGCGCAGGGTATGTCGGGGAGCTGTTTTTT. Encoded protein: CASSLGAGYVGELFF. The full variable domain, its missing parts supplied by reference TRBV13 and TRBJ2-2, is AAGVIQSPRHLIKEKRETATLKCYPIPRHDTVYWYQQGPGQDPQFLISFYEKMQSDKGSIPDRFSAQQFSDYHSELNMSSLELGDSALYFCASSLGAGYVGELFFGEGSRLTVL.

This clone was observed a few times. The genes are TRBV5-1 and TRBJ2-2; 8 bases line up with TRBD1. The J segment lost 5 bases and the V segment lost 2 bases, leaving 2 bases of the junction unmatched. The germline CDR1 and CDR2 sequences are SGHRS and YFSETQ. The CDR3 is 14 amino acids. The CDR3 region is CASSFTGGTGELFF. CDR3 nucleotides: TGCGCCAGCAGCTTTACAGGGGGGACCGGGGAGCTGTTTTTT. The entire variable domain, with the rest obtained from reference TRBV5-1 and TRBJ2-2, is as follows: KAGVTQTPRYLIKTRGQQVTLSCSPISGHRSVSWYQQTPGQGLQFLFEYFSETQRNKGNFPGRFSGRQFSNSRSEMNVSTLELGDSALYLCASSFTGGTGELFFGEGSRLTVL.

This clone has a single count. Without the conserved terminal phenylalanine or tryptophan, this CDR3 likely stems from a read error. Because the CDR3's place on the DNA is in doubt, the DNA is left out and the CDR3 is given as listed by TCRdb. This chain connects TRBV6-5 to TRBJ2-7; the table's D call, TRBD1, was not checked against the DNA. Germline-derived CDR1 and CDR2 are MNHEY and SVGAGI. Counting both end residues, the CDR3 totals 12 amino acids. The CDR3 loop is CASSSKTGGDPC.

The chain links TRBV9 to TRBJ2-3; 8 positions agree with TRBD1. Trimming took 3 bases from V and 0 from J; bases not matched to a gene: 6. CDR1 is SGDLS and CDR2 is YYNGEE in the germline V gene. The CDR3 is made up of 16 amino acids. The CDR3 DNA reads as TGTGCCAGCAGCGCAGTGGACAGGGAAAGCACAGATACGCAGTATTTT. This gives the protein CASSAVDRESTDTQYF.

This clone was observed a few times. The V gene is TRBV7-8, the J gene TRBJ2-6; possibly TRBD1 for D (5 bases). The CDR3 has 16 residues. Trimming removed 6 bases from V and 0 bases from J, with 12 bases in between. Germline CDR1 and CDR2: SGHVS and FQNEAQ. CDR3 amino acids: CASRVNRRSGANVLTF. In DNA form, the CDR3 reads TGTGCCAGCAGGGTAAACAGGCGCTCTGGGGCCAACGTCCTGACTTTC. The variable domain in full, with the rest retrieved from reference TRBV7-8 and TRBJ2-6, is GAGVSQSPRYKVAKRGQDVALRCDPISGHVSLFWYQQALGQGPEFLTYFQNEAQLDKSGLPSDRFFAERPEGSVSTLKIQRTQQEDSAVYLCASRVNRRSGANVLTFGAGSRLTVL.

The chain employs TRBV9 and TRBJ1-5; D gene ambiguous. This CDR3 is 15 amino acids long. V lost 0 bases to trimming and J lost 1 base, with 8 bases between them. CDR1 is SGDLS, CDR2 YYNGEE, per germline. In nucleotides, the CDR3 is TGTGCCAGCAGCGTAGGCGCTAACAGCAATCAGCCCCAGCATTTT. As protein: CASSVGANSNQPQHF.

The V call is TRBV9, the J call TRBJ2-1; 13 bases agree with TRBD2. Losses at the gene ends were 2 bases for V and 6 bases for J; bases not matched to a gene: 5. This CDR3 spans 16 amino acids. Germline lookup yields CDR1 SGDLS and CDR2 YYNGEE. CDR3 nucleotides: TGTGCCAGCAGCGTCAGGGGACTAGCGGGGCCCAATGAGCAGTTCTTC. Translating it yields CASSVRGLAGPNEQFF.

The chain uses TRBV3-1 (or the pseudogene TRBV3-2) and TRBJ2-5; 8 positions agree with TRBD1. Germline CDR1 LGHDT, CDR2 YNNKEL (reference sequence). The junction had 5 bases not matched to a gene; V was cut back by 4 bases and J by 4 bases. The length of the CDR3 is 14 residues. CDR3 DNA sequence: TGTGCCAGCAGCCCGGACAGGGATGGAGAGACCCAGTACTTC. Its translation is CASSPDRDGETQYF.

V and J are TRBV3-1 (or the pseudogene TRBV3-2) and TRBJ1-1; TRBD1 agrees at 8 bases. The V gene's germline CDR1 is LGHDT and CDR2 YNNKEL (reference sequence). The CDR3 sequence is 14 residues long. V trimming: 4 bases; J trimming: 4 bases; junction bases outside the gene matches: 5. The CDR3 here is CASSPGQGSTEAFF. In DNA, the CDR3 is TGTGCCAGCAGCCCCGGACAGGGCAGCACTGAAGCTTTCTTT.

CDR3 in amino acids: CASSPGTRGTGELFF. The CDR3 coding sequence is TGCGCCAGCAGTCCCGGGACTAGAGGAACCGGGGAGCTGTTTTTT. This chain connects TRBV10-1 to TRBJ2-2; 8 bases match TRBD2. Germline-derived CDR1 and CDR2 are WNHNN and SYGVQD (reference sequence). Germline trimming cut 5 bases from V and 5 bases from J; bases unmatched to any gene: 7. This CDR3 has 15 amino acids.

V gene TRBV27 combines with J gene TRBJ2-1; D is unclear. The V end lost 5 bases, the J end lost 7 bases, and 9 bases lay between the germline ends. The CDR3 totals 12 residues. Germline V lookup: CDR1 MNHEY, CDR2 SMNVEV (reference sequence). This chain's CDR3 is CASSRNRNEQFF. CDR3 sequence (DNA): TGTGCCAGCAGTCGTAACCGGAATGAGCAGTTCTTC.